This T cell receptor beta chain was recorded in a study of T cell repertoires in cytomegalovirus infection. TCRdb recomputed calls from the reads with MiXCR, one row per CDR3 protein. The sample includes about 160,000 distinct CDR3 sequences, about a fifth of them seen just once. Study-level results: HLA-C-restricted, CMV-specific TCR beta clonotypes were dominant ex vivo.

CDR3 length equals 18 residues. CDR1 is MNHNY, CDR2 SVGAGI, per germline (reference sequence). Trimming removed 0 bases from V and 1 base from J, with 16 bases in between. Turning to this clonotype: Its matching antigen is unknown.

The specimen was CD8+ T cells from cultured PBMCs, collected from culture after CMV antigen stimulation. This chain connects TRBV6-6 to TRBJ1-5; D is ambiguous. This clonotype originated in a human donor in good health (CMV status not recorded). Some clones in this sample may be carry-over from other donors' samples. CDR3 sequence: CASSYSAARSRSNQPQHF. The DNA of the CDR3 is TGTGCCAGCAGTTACTCGGCGGCGCGAAGTAGGAGCAATCAGCCCCAGCATTTT.